A selection of T cell receptor beta chains follows, all from one sample in a study of T cell responses to AZD1222 COVID-19 vaccine. This table comes from immunoSEQ multiplex PCR, and its TCRdb copy is limited to in-frame clones, with some not included. The data hold about 70,000 clones, with roughly 85% observed a single time. Material: peripheral blood, obtained 28 days after the second AZD1222 dose. All receptors derive from an adult who received the AZD1222 COVID-19 vaccine. The CDR3 runs from the conserved cysteine through the conserved F or W. Each record gives: V gene, D gene, clone size, CDR3 protein. The D gene is left open where the match is weak. The size entry is marked missing in some rows and otherwise reads once, few, many or a size class.

>TRBV5-4|.|.
CASSYMDRNTEAFF
>TRBV6-2/TRBV6-3|.|.
CASSQGSEQFF
>TRBV4-1|.|few
CASSSGASYEQYF
>TRBV25-1|TRBD1|.
CASSSTGGNSPLHF
>TRBV27|.|.
CASRLRGYTGEQFF
>TRBV19|TRBD1|medium-sized
CASRKTQGAVLSEQYF
>TRBV4-2|TRBD1|.
CASSQLTGGANRETQYF
>TRBV15|.|.
CATSRTVSQGYGYTF
>TRBV18|.|.
CASSLDTNTEAFF
>TRBV29-1|.|.
CSVIQGKAEAFF